These T cell receptor beta chains were read from a single sample in a study of T cells in Graves' hyperthyroidism and ophthalmopathy. Each CDR3 protein is one row after TCRdb ran MiXCR on the multiplex PCR reads. The table includes about 660,000 distinct CDR3 sequences, about 45% detected once. The sequencing sample was made of peripheral blood or thyroid tissue (not recorded which). Every receptor here comes from an adult man with Graves' disease, either hyperthyroidism or ophthalmopathy (not recorded which). Each CDR3 is given with its conserved first and last residue.

TRBV20-1,12,CSAGTGGTAQHF
TRBV19,15,CASSIEGTGVTEAFF
TRBV7-2,14,CASSSVGVSYEQYF
TRBV20-1,10,CSARDMGYTF
TRBV24-1,15,CATSDPTGGMNEQYF
TRBV7-9,13,CASSLDTPYGYTF
TRBV10-3,13,CAISEVGWEPMTF
TRBV29-1,12,CSVAGYQETIYF
TRBV3-1,14,CASSQETGWFGYTF
TRBV5-1,14,CASRNPQVLDGYTF
TRBV10-3,15,CAIRRPGTDYSPLHF
TRBV7-9,18,CASSFGAAGGSGANVLTF
TRBV25-1,14,CASSEVTSPREQYF
TRBV2,15,CASSEPAGDPYEQYF
TRBV7-9,15,CASSPGQLANYGYTF
TRBV12-3/TRBV12-4,15,CASSLASMGDQPQHF
TRBV5-1,14,CASSLATGMGGYTF
TRBV5-1,13,CASSGTQGYEQYF
TRBV2,15,CASRGQGGIGQPQHF
TRBV7-2,15,CASSHRARGTGELFF
TRBV2,12,CAGQDQTYEQYF
TRBV20-1,15,CSARESRRIVYGYTF
TRBV7-9,13,CASSPGSVYEQYF
TRBV19,14,CASTDRDRGGEQYF
TRBV10-3,13,CAISGSGAEKLFF
TRBV29-1,13,CSAAEGTNTEAFF
TRBV6-6,12,CASGGVSSGYTF
TRBV7-9,13,CASSLPGSTEAFF
TRBV20-1,14,CSAGGEGVDTEAFF
TRBV10-3,15,CASSPRTSSTGELFF
TRBV7-8,15,CASSSTSGAQETQYF
TRBV19,17,CASSTSGQVLSGEKLFF
TRBV29-1,13,CSVDSGNNQPQHF
TRBV5-1,15,CASSLEAGLNTEAFF
TRBV29-1,13,CSVEGQGIRKLFF
TRBV13,14,CASSPLGVGTEAFF
TRBV24-1,16,CATSDPARTGFYGYTF
TRBV29-1,15,CSVEGGAGNSYEQYF
TRBV4-1,16,CASSHTGVSGANVLTF
TRBV2,12,CASTGTGGQAFF
TRBV29-1,14,CSVQSGGTNEKLFF
TRBV20-1,15,CSARGTSGYNQPQHF
TRBV5-1,14,CASSLERGNYGYTF
TRBV20-1,11,CSAGTDYEQYF
TRBV10-3,14,CAISESWANQPQHF
TRBV2,13,CATNSGNTGELFF
TRBV2,16,CASETGVHNTNYGYTF
TRBV7-9,17,CASSLVAGGRYQETQYF
TRBV2,14,CASRTRQGNGRAFF
TRBV10-3,12,CAIRGQGNEQYF